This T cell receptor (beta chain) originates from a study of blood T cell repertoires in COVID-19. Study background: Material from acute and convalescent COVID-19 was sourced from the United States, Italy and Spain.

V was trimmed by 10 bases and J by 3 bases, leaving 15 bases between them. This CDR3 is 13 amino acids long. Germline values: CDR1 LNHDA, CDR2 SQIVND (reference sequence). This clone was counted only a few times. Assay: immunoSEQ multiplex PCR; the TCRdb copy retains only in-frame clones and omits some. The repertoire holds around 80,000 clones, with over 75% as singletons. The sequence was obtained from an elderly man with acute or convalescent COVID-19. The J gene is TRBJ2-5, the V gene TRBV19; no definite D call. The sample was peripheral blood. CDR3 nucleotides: TGTGCCACCAGACGGCGACAAGAAGAGACCCAGTACTTC. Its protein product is CATRRRQEETQYF.